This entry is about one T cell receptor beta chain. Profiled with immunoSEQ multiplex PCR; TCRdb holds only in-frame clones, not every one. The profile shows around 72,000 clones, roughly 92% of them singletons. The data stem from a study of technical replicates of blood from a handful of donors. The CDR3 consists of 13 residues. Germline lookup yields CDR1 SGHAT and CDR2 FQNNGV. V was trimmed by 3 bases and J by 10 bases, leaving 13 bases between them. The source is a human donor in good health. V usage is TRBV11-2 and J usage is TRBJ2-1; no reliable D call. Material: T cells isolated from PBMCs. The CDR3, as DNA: TGTGCCAGCAGCTTCCCTTACCCCGGGGAGCAGTTCTTC. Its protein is CASSFPYPGEQFF. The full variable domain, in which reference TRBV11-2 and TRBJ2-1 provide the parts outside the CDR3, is EAGVAQSPRYKIIEKRQSVAFWCNPISGHATLYWYQQILGQGPKLLIQFQNNGVVDDSQLPKDRFSAERLKGVDSTLKIQPAKLEDSAVYLCASSFPYPGEQFFGPGTRLTVL.